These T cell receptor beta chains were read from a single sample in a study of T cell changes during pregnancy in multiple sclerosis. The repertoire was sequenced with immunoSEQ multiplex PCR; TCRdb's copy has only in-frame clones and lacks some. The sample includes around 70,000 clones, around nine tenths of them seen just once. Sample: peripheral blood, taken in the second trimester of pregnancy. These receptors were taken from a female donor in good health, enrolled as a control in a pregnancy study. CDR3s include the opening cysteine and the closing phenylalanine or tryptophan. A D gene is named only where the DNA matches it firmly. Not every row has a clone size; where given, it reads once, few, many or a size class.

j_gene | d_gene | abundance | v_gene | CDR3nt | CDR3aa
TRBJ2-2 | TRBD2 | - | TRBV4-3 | TGCGCCAGCAGCCAAGATCTAGCGGGGGAGTACACCGGGGAGCTGTTTTTT | CASSQDLAGEYTGELFF
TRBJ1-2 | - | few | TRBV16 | TGTGCCAGCAGCCAATCAGGGGGTACTAACTATGGCTACACCTTC | CASSQSGGTNYGYTF
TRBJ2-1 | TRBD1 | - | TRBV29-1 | TGCAGCGTCGTTGACAGGGGTGGAACGGTTGAGCAGTTCTTC | CSVVDRGGTVEQFF
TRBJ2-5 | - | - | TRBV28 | TGTGCCAGCAGGCTAGTCGTGGGTGAGACCCAGTACTTC | CASRLVVGETQYF
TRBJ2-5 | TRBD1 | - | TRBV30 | TGTGCCTGGAGTGCCTACAGGGGCCAAGAGACCCAGTACTTC | CAWSAYRGQETQYF
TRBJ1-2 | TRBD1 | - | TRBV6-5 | TGTGCCAGCAGCAATACAGGGGGTTATGGCTACACCTTC | CASSNTGGYGYTF
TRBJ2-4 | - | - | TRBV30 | TGTGCCTGGAGTGTGCTCGGGGGACCCTTAGCCAAAAACATTCAGTACTTC | CAWSVLGGPLAKNIQYF
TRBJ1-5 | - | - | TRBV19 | TGTGCCAGTAGTCTGGACTGGAATCAGCCCCAGCATTTT | CASSLDWNQPQHF
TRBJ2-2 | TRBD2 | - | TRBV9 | TGTGCCAGCAGCACGCCGACTAGCGGGGGGGTCGGGGAGCTGTTTTTT | CASSTPTSGGVGELFF
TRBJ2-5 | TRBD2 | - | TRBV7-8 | TGTGCCAGCAGCTTATTTAGCGGGGGTCAAGAGACCCAGTACTTC | CASSLFSGGQETQYF
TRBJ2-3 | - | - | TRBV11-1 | TGTGCCAGCCGAAGGGGGGGGCTTAAAGATACGCAGTATTTT | CASRRGGLKDTQYF
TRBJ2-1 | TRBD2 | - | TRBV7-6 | TGTGCCAGCAGCTTAGGGACTAGCGGGGGGAATGAGCAGTTCTTC | CASSLGTSGGNEQFF
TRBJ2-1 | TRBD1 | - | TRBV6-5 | TGTGCCAGCAGTTACTCGGGGACAGTGGTTGAGCAGTTCTTC | CASSYSGTVVEQFF
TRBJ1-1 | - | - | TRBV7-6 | TGTGCCAGCAGCTTCCAGGGCATAAACACTGAAGCTTTCTTT | CASSFQGINTEAFF
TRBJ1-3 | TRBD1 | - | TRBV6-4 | TGTGCCAGCAGTGAAAGTCGGGGGACAGGGACTGGAAACACCATATATTTT | CASSESRGTGTGNTIYF
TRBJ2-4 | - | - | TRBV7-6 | TGTGCCAGCAGCACACGAGGGGGGGTTGATGGCAAAAACATTCAGTACTTC | CASSTRGGVDGKNIQYF
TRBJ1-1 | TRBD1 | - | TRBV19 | TGTGCCAGTAGTACGGACAGGTTGTTCACTGAAGCTTTCTTT | CASSTDRLFTEAFF
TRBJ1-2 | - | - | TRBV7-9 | TGTGCCAGCAGCTTAGCCCCGGAGGGACCTCGAAGCTATGGCTACACCTTC | CASSLAPEGPRSYGYTF
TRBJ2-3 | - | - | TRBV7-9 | TGTGCCAGCAGCTTAGGACTGACAGTAGATACGCAGTATTTT | CASSLGLTVDTQYF
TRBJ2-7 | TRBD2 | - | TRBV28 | TGTGCCAGCAGACGAAGCGGGAAATCCTACGAGCAGTACTTC | CASRRSGKSYEQYF
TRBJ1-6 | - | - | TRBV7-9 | TGTGCCAGCATCGGGGGGCCGGGCTCACCCCTCCACTTT | CASIGGPGSPLHF
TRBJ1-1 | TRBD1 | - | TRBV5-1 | TGCGCCAGCAGCTCAGGGGGACTCCAAGCTTTCTTT | CASSSGGLQAFF
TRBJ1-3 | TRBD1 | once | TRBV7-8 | TGTGCCAGCAGCGTTGGGACAGTCTCCTCGCTCTCTGGAAACACCATATATTTT | CASSVGTVSSLSGNTIYF
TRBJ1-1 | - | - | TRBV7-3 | TGTGCCAGCAGCTTAATGGGTGGCCACGGGGCTGAAGCTTTCTTT | CASSLMGGHGAEAFF
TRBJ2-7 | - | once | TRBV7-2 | TGTGCCAGCAGCTTAGCCGGGTTCGAGCAGTACTTC | CASSLAGFEQYF
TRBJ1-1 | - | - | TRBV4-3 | TGCGCCAGCAGCCAAGACTCATGGGCAGTGAACACTGAAGCTTTCTTT | CASSQDSWAVNTEAFF
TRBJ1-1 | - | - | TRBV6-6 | TGTGCCAGCAGACGGGATCTCCGATCGAACACTGAAGCTTTCTTT | CASRRDLRSNTEAFF
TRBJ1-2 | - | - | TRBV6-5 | TGTGCCAGCAATTACGCGGATCGTAACTATGGCTACACCTTC | CASNYADRNYGYTF
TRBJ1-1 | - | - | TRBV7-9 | TGTGCCAGCAGCTTCGGCCAGGGAACGTCGAACACTGAAGCTTTCTTT | CASSFGQGTSNTEAFF
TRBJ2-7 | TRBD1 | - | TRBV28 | TGTGCCAGCAGTTCGACAGGGAAGAAGTACTTC | CASSSTGKKYF
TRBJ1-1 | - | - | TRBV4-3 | TGCGCCAGCAGCCAAGAATGGCGGGTTATGAACACTGAAGCTTTCTTT | CASSQEWRVMNTEAFF
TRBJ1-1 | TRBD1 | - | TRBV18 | TGTGCCAGCTCACTTGGGACAGGGGATGCTTTCTTT | CASSLGTGDAFF
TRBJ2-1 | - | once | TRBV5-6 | TGTGCCAGCACCCCAGCAGGGGCTAGGGGTGAGCAGTTCTTC | CASTPAGARGEQFF
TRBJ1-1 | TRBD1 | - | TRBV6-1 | TGTGCCAGCAGCGGACAGGGCAGATATCAAGCTTTCTTT | CASSGQGRYQAFF
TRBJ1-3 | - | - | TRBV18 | TGTGCCAGCTCAACCGGGAAGGGCTCTGGAAACACCATATATTTT | CASSTGKGSGNTIYF
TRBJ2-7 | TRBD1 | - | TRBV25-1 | TGTGCCAGCAGTGCCCCCGACAGGGGTGCTCACGAGCAGTACTTC | CASSAPDRGAHEQYF
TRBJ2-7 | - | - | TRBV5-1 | TGCGCCAGCAGCTTGCCCTCGGTGGGAGGACCGACGGCCTACGAGCAGTACTTC | CASSLPSVGGPTAYEQYF
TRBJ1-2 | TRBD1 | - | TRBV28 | TGTGCCAGCAGTTCGACAGGGGGCTATGGCTACACCTTC | CASSSTGGYGYTF